This T cell receptor beta chain was identified in a study of T cell responses to AZD1222 COVID-19 vaccine. Study results and limitations: Regions 160-218 and 743-854 held dominance among vaccine-associated CD4 TCRs, which spanned spike.

Trimming removed 3 bases from V and 8 bases from J; junction bases left unmatched: 7. This CDR3 region has 16 residues. Germline CDR1 is LGHDT and CDR2 is YNNKEL (reference sequence). A remark on this clone: The target antigen is unknown.

The method was immunoSEQ multiplex PCR; TCRdb's version includes in-frame clones alone and lacks a portion of them. The repertoire holds approximately 120,000 clones, with 89% as singletons. This clonotype was obtained from an adult in good health. The J gene is TRBJ1-4, the V gene TRBV3-1 (or the pseudogene TRBV3-2), with 12 nucleotides matching TRBD1. The material was peripheral blood, obtained on day 0 of AZD1222 vaccination. The CDR3 region is CASSQRDRGQYEKLFF. The CDR3, as DNA: TGTGCCAGCAGCCAGAGGGACAGGGGGCAATACGAAAAACTGTTTTTT.